Below are 10 T cell receptor beta chains sequenced from a single sample in a study of T cell changes during pregnancy in multiple sclerosis. Profiled with immunoSEQ multiplex PCR; TCRdb holds only in-frame clones, not every one. This table has over 60,000 clones, 96% appearing once. This material consisted of CD8+ T cells from peripheral blood mononuclear cells, taken after pregnancy. Every receptor here comes from a female donor with multiple sclerosis, enrolled in a pregnancy study.

This clone was seen once. The J gene is TRBJ2-7, the V gene TRBV2, with 7 nucleotides matching TRBD2. CDR1 is SNHLY and CDR2 is FYNNEI in the germline V gene. Trimming took 3 bases from V and 6 from J; bases not matched to a gene: 8. The CDR3 is 14 residues long. This CDR3 reads CASSESGVWVEQYF. The CDR3 DNA reads as TGTGCCAGCAGTGAGAGCGGGGTATGGGTCGAGCAGTACTTC.

The rearrangement uses TRBV15 and TRBJ1-2, with TRBD1 identical over 7 bases. The CDR3 has 14 amino acids. Trimming removed 0 bases from V and 7 bases from J; junction bases left unmatched: 5. CDR1 is LNHNV, CDR2 YYDKDF, per germline (reference sequence). The DNA for the CDR3 is TGTGCCACCAGCAGAGAAAGACAGGGTAGTGGCTACACCTTC. It specifies CATSRERQGSGYTF.

J is TRBJ2-1 and V is TRBV19, with TRBD2 identical over 7 bases. Germline values: CDR1 LNHDA, CDR2 SQIVND (reference sequence). With 1 base clipped from V and 3 bases from J, the junction kept 3 bases outside the gene matches. The CDR3 runs to 15 residues. In DNA form, the CDR3 reads TGTGCCAGTAGTATAGCCCAGCGGGGCTACAATGAGCAGTTCTTC. This gives the protein CASSIAQRGYNEQFF.

This clone has just one count. This sequence joins TRBV7-3 and TRBJ2-3, with 9 bases aligning to TRBD2. Germline V CDR1 and CDR2: SGHTA, FQGTGA. The V and J ends lost 8 bases and 5 bases, in that order; junction bases with no gene match: 8. The CDR3 loop spans 14 amino acids. CDR3: CASSGREGRDTQYF. The CDR3, as DNA: TGTGCCAGCTCAGGGCGGGAGGGCCGAGATACGCAGTATTTT.

V is TRBV30 and J is TRBJ2-7; 8 bases map to TRBD2. V gave up 5 bases and J gave up 5 bases; unmatched junction bases: 5. CDR3 length: 12 residues. The germline V gene encodes CDR1 GTSNPN and CDR2 SVGIG (reference sequence). This chain's CDR3 is CAWDTAGDEQYF. For the CDR3, the DNA is TGTGCCTGGGATACAGCGGGAGACGAGCAGTACTTC.

The chain recombines TRBV11-2 with TRBJ1-1, with D perhaps matching TRBD1 (6 bases). Germline-derived CDR1 and CDR2 are SGHAT and FQNNGV. V dropped 2 bases and J dropped 1 base, with 17 bases sitting between them. The CDR3 has 17 residues. CDR3 nucleotides: TGTGCCAGCAGCTTATGGTTCGGGACACCGGAGAACACTGAAGCTTTCTTT. Protein product: CASSLWFGTPENTEAFF.

The rearrangement uses TRBV4-1 and TRBJ2-3; a possible D gene is TRBD1 (6 bases). Trimming stripped 4 bases from V and 2 bases from J, with 10 bases between. Germline CDR1 is MGHRA and CDR2 is YSYEKL. The CDR3 extends over 14 amino acids. The CDR3 nucleotides are TGCGCCAGCAGCCCCCACAGGGTCACAGATACGCAGTATTTT. Protein sequence: CASSPHRVTDTQYF.

The genes are TRBV27 and TRBJ2-7, with 7 bases aligning to TRBD2. The CDR3 runs 15 residues. Germline loops: CDR1 MNHEY, CDR2 SMNVEV (reference sequence). The V gene end was trimmed by 2 bases and the J gene end by 0 bases; junction bases not matched to a gene: 4. The DNA of the CDR3 is TGTGCCAGCAGTTTAGGTGCGGGAGTCTCCTACGAGCAGTACTTC. Translated, it gives CASSLGAGVSYEQYF.

The rearrangement links TRBV5-1 to TRBJ2-5; weak D call: TRBD2 (6 bases). Germline V gives CDR1 SGHRS, CDR2 YFSETQ. Trimming stripped 1 base from V and 5 bases from J, with 18 bases between. This CDR3 spans 16 amino acids. In DNA, the CDR3 is TGCGCCAGCAGCTTGAGCGGTCCAGGGACTGGGGAGACCCAGTACTTC. Encoded protein: CASSLSGPGTGETQYF.

A single count supports this clone. The rearrangement links TRBV28 to TRBJ1-2; D might be TRBD1 (6 bases). Trimming cost V 7 bases and J 8 bases, with 14 bases left between them. The germline CDR1 and CDR2 sequences are MDHEN and SYDVKM. This CDR3 has 12 amino acids. DNA for the CDR3: TGTGCCAGCACCCTAGGGGGGGCCGGCTACACCTTC. Protein product: CASTLGGAGYTF.